Shown below are 21 T cell receptor beta chains from a single sample sequenced in a study of blood T cells in healthy people across ages. Together with a sample-barcoded 5' primer, a J-beta primer mix was included in a second PCR lasting 7 to 11 cycles. TCRdb reprocessed the 5' RACE reads with MiXCR, giving one entry per CDR3 protein. The sample lists 270,000 or so distinct CDR3 sequences, 25% to 30% occurring once. The sequencing sample was made of blood. The source is a woman between 70 and 85 years old in good health.

This clonotype appeared a few times. The chain is built from TRBV28 and TRBJ2-1, with D unclear. Germline assignment: CDR1 MDHEN and CDR2 SYDVKM. With 6 bases removed from V and 0 bases from J, the gap between germline ends came to 12 bases. This CDR3 spans 15 amino acids. The CDR3 sequence: CASSLHSSSYNEQFF. The CDR3 coding sequence is TGTGCCAGCAGCCTCCACTCGAGCTCCTACAATGAGCAGTTCTTC.

The gene calls are TRBV6-5 and TRBJ1-1; D remains ambiguous. V gave up 2 bases and J gave up 2 bases, with 6 bases separating them. Germline V gene data show CDR1 as MNHEY and CDR2 as SVGAGI. The CDR3 totals 13 residues. The chain's CDR3 is CASSYPDNTEAFF. As DNA, the CDR3 is TGTGCCAGCAGTTACCCAGACAACACTGAAGCTTTCTTT.

The chain uses TRBV28 and TRBJ2-5; the D is unclear. The DNA end is a closer match to TRBJ2-7, so the J assignment may be wrong. The CDR3 extends over 15 amino acids. Germline V gene data show CDR1 as MDHEN and CDR2 as SYDVKM. Here the CDR3 reads CASSPLQTASYEQYF. The CDR3 region has the DNA TGTGCCAGCAGTCCTCTGCAGACGGCGTCCTACGAGCAGTACTTC.

This clonotype was counted only a few times. The rearrangement links TRBV7-8 to TRBJ2-1; a weak D match, TRBD1 (6 bases). This CDR3 contains 15 residues. Trimming took 5 bases from V and 2 from J, leaving 13 bases between them. Germline CDR1 SGHVS, CDR2 FQNEAQ. Written as DNA, the CDR3 is TGTGCCAGCAGCCCCCGGGACACCACCTACAATGAGCAGTTCTTC. Amino acids: CASSPRDTTYNEQFF.

A few counts support this clonotype. V usage is TRBV9 and J usage is TRBJ2-5; D is perhaps TRBD2 (6 bases). The CDR3 has 16 amino acids. CDR1 and CDR2 from the germline V gene are SGDLS and YYNGEE. Deletions cut 6 bases from V and 2 bases from J, with 20 bases between. The CDR3 here is CASTSHRDSKQETQYF. The CDR3 DNA follows: TGTGCCAGCACTTCCCACCGGGACTCCAAACAAGAGACCCAGTACTTC.

The chain has TRBV11-2 and TRBJ2-5; 7 bases are shared with TRBD2. Trimming at V came to 2 bases and at J to 1 base, leaving 10 bases not matched to a gene. This CDR3 has 17 amino acids. Germline V lookup: CDR1 SGHAT, CDR2 FQNNGV. The DNA of the CDR3 is TGTGCCAGCAGCTTATCGCCTGGCGCTAGCGGCCAAGAGACCCAGTACTTC. This encodes CASSLSPGASGQETQYF.

There are many counts of this clonotype. This chain joins TRBV7-8 and TRBJ2-7, with a tentative D call TRBD2 (6 bases). Looked up from germline, CDR1 is SGHVS and CDR2 is FQNEAQ. The CDR3 has 14 amino acids. The V end lost 6 bases, the J end lost 5 bases, and 17 bases lay between the germline ends. The CDR3 reads CASRLRGTVDEQYF. The CDR3 DNA reads as TGTGCCAGCAGGCTTCGCGGGACGGTAGACGAGCAGTACTTC.

This rearrangement joins TRBV6-2 or TRBV6-3 to TRBJ1-4; D perhaps matches TRBD1 (5 bases). Germline CDR1 reads MNHEY; CDR2 reads SVGEGT. Trimming cost V 6 bases and J 6 bases, with 20 bases left between them. This CDR3 spans 16 amino acids. This chain's CDR3 is CASSITQRGMDEKLFF. The CDR3 bases are TGTGCCAGCAGCATAACCCAACGGGGGATGGATGAAAAACTGTTTTTT.

This clonotype was detected ten times or more. The chain employs TRBV11-2 and TRBJ2-2; no clear D gene. Germline lookup yields CDR1 SGHAT and CDR2 FQNNGV. This CDR3 has 13 amino acids. Deletions cut 3 bases from V and 0 bases from J, with 2 bases between. DNA of the CDR3: TGTGCCAGCAGCTTTACGAACACCGGGGAGCTGTTTTTT. Residues: CASSFTNTGELFF.

This rearrangement joins TRBV29-1 to TRBJ2-5; the match to TRBD2 covers 8 bases. The DNA end favors TRBJ2-7, so the J call may be wrong. This CDR3 contains 12 residues. The germline V gene has CDR1 SQVTM and CDR2 ANQGSEA. The CDR3 DNA is TGCAGCGCGGGGCGGGGGGCCACCGAGCAGTACTTC. Protein: CSAGRGATEQYF.

The chain has TRBV20-1 and TRBJ2-7; D unresolved. With 6 bases removed from V and 5 bases from J, the gap between germline ends came to 14 bases. The CDR3 loop spans 12 amino acids. Germline V gene sequence: CDR1 DFQATT, CDR2 SNEGSKA (reference sequence). CDR3: CSAHRSENEQYF. The CDR3 bases are TGCAGTGCCCACCGCTCAGAGAACGAGCAGTACTTC.

The rearrangement links TRBV29-1 to TRBJ2-5; TRBD1 matches 7 bases. The CDR3 contains 13 residues. Trimming removed 7 bases from V and 1 base from J; junction bases left unmatched: 6. Looked up from germline, CDR1 is SQVTM and CDR2 is ANQGSEA. The CDR3 here is CSANRGSQETQYF. CDR3 bases: TGCAGCGCCAACAGGGGCAGCCAAGAGACCCAGTACTTC.

This clonotype has at least ten counts. The chain couples TRBV29-1 to TRBJ2-5; perhaps TRBD1 as D (5 bases). Germline assignment: CDR1 SQVTM and CDR2 ANQGSEA. The CDR3 is 12 residues long. The CDR3 DNA reads as TGCAGTTCCAGGGTCGTGGCAAAGACCCAGTACTTC. Protein sequence: CSSRVVAKTQYF.

This clonotype appeared a few times. Relative to the germline gene, one junction end is altered; a read error may explain this. The rearrangement uses TRBV7-2 and TRBJ2-1; 8 bases are shared with TRBD2. This CDR3 spans 14 amino acids. Germline-derived CDR1 and CDR2 are SGHTA and FQGNSA. CDR3 loop: CATQRESSYNEQFF. The CDR3 bases are TGCGCCACCCAGCGGGAGAGCTCCTACAATGAGCAGTTCTTC.

This clonotype was counted between two and nine times. V is TRBV27 and J is TRBJ2-4, with 9 bases lining up with TRBD2. Germline V CDR1 and CDR2: MNHEY, SMNVEV (reference sequence). Trimming at V came to 2 bases and at J to 6 bases, leaving 11 bases not matched to a gene. The CDR3 totals 17 residues. The DNA for the CDR3 is TGTGCCAGCAGTTTACTTTTGCGGGAGGGCCAAGGAAACATTCAGTACTTC. It yields the protein CASSLLLREGQGNIQYF.

The rearrangement joins TRBV20-1 to TRBJ2-7; 10 bases match TRBD2. The CDR3 is made up of 14 amino acids. The V segment lost 5 bases and the J segment 12 bases; nucleotides outside the gene matches: 16. The V gene's germline CDR1 is DFQATT and CDR2 SNEGSKA (reference sequence). The CDR3 DNA reads as TGCAGTGCTCCAACTGGGACTAGCGCGAGGGTCTCGTACTTC. Amino acid sequence: CSAPTGTSARVSYF.

In its sample, this clonotype was seen a few times. The chain carries TRBV3-1 and TRBJ1-1, with D possibly TRBD1 on 6 matching bases. The CDR3 is 14 residues long. The V gene lost 0 bases and the J gene lost 4 bases, with 9 bases spanning the gap. CDR1 is LGHDT and CDR2 is YNNKEL in the germline V gene (reference sequence). The CDR3, as DNA: TGTGCCAGCAGCCAAGACAGGGGCAGCACTGAAGCTTTCTTT. The encoded protein is CASSQDRGSTEAFF.

This rearrangement joins TRBV20-1 to TRBJ2-5; 16 bases map to TRBD2. The junction had 12 bases not matched to a gene; V was cut back by 3 bases and J by 5 bases. The CDR3 contains 18 residues. Germline CDR1 is DFQATT and CDR2 is SNEGSKA (reference sequence). CDR3 in DNA: TGCAGTGCTAGTCCCGGGACTAGCGGGAGGGACCTCAGGGAGACCCAGTACTTC. It is translated as CSASPGTSGRDLRETQYF.

V is TRBV3-1 and J is TRBJ1-2; D is undetermined. The CDR3 is 13 residues long. Germline values: CDR1 LGHDT, CDR2 YNNKEL (reference sequence). Trimming left V 6 bases short and J 7 bases short, with 15 bases between. CDR3 nucleotide sequence: TGTGCCAGCAGACGACTCCGACCCGGTGGCTACACCTTC. It specifies CASRRLRPGGYTF.

The gene calls are TRBV20-1 and TRBJ1-3; D perhaps matches TRBD1 (6 bases). Trimming shortened V by 6 bases and J by 3 bases, and 12 bases separated the two germline ends. Germline-derived CDR1 and CDR2 are DFQATT and SNEGSKA (reference sequence). The CDR3 covers 13 residues. The DNA for the CDR3 is TGCAGTGCGGGGGGGCCGGATGGAAACACCATATATTTT. Amino acid sequence: CSAGGPDGNTIYF.

The V gene is TRBV28, the J gene TRBJ1-1; 9 positions agree with TRBD1. The CDR3 consists of 15 residues. J gave up 3 bases and V 11 bases, and 13 bases lay outside the gene matches. From germline, CDR1 is MDHEN and CDR2 SYDVKM. Here the CDR3 DNA reads TGTGCCGGTAAGGGACAGGGCGATGGGGACACTGAAGCTTTCTTT. Translated: CAGKGQGDGDTEAFF. Complete variable domain (other parts from reference TRBV28 and TRBJ1-1): DVKVTQSSRYLVKRTGEKVFLECVQDMDHENMFWYRQDPGLGLRLIYFSYDVKMKEKGDIPEGYSVSREKKERFSLILESASTNQTSMYLCAGKGQGDGDTEAFFGQGTRLTVV.